What follows are 9 T cell receptor beta chains derived from one specimen sequenced in a study of CD8 T cells in Susac syndrome. RNA, at roughly 0.45 to 1 ug, was reverse transcribed with random hexamers. A single record per CDR3 protein comes from TCRdb applying MiXCR to the immunoSEQ multiplex PCR reads. Among 150,000 or so distinct CDR3 sequences listed, around 93% were seen once. What was sequenced was CD4+ T cells from PBMCs. Source of these receptors: a human donor with Susac syndrome.

This clonotype came up once. The chain employs TRBV20-1 and TRBJ1-5, with D unresolved. The CDR3 sequence is 14 residues long. V dropped 1 base and J dropped 3 bases, with 10 bases sitting between them. Germline CDR1 reads DFQATT; CDR2 reads SNEGSKA (reference sequence). The CDR3 DNA sequence: TGCAGTGCTAGAGGCGGCGGAGCCAATCAGCCCCAGCATTTT. Residues: CSARGGGANQPQHF.

Only one count was recorded for this clonotype. DNA for the CDR3: TGCAGTGCTAGGGGAGGCCTGCACACTGAAGCTTTCTTT. Translated, it gives CSARGGLHTEAFF. The chain uses TRBV20-1 and TRBJ1-1; no firm D call. The CDR3 covers 13 residues. Germline V lookup: CDR1 DFQATT, CDR2 SNEGSKA (reference sequence). V gave up 3 bases and J gave up 3 bases, with 11 bases separating them.

This chain connects TRBV5-6 to TRBJ1-5, with D maybe TRBD1 (5 bases). V dropped 3 bases and J dropped 1 base, with 11 bases sitting between them. Germline V gives CDR1 SGHDT, CDR2 YYEEEE. This CDR3 is 15 amino acids long. As DNA, the CDR3 is TGTGCCAGCAGCTCGCAGGGAGTCAGCAATCAGCCCCAGCATTTT. Translation: CASSSQGVSNQPQHF.

This rearrangement joins TRBV29-1 to TRBJ2-2; D is perhaps TRBD1 (6 bases). The CDR3 totals 14 residues. V lost 0 bases to trimming and J lost 15 bases, with 20 bases between them. Germline loops: CDR1 SQVTM, CDR2 ANQGSEA. The CDR3 reads CSVEDLGTGKGMFF. CDR3 in DNA: TGCAGCGTTGAAGATCTAGGCACAGGGAAGGGAATGTTTTTT.

The chain employs TRBV20-1 and TRBJ2-2; 7 bases map to TRBD2. Germline assignment: CDR1 DFQATT and CDR2 SNEGSKA (reference sequence). The CDR3 extends over 15 amino acids. With 6 bases clipped from V and 5 bases from J, the junction kept 12 bases outside the gene matches. The CDR3: CSARRAGMRTGELFF. The DNA for the CDR3 is TGCAGTGCGCGTAGAGCGGGGATGAGGACCGGGGAGCTGTTTTTT.

This rearrangement joins TRBV7-8 to TRBJ2-7, with D possibly matching TRBD1 (6 bases). Trimming removed 1 base from V and 3 bases from J, with 13 bases in between. The CDR3 length is 15 residues. Germline loops: CDR1 SGHVS, CDR2 FQNEAQ. DNA for the CDR3: TGTGCCAGCAGCTTAGTAGCCCTGACAGGCTACGAGCAGTACTTC. The encoded protein is CASSLVALTGYEQYF.

The rearrangement links TRBV27 to TRBJ1-1; no definite D call. The CDR3 spans 15 residues. Germline V CDR1 and CDR2: MNHEY, SMNVEV (reference sequence). The V and J ends lost 4 bases and 0 bases respectively, with 12 bases between them. As DNA, the CDR3 is TGTGCCAGCAGTTCCGACCAGGTCATGAACACTGAAGCTTTCTTT. The encoded protein is CASSSDQVMNTEAFF.

J is TRBJ1-4 and V is TRBV5-1; D gene unclear. This CDR3 comprises 13 residues. The germline gives CDR1 SGHRS, CDR2 YFSETQ. Trimming stripped 0 bases from V and 5 bases from J, with 5 bases between. The CDR3 nucleotides are TGCGCCAGCAGCTTGGACAGCAATGAAAAACTGTTTTTT. It is translated as CASSLDSNEKLFF.

V gene TRBV5-1 combines with J gene TRBJ2-3; maybe TRBD2 (6 bases). The V end was cut by 4 bases, the J end by 3 bases, with 15 bases between. The CDR3 runs 15 residues. From germline, CDR1 is SGHRS and CDR2 YFSETQ. CDR3 in DNA: TGCGCCAGCAGCACGGAGGGGATTATGACAGATACGCAGTATTTT. Translated: CASSTEGIMTDTQYF. The variable domain in full, completed from reference TRBV5-1 and TRBJ2-3, reads KAGVTQTPRYLIKTRGQQVTLSCSPISGHRSVSWYQQTPGQGLQFLFEYFSETQRNKGNFPGRFSGRQFSNSRSEMNVSTLELGDSALYLCASSTEGIMTDTQYFGPGTRLTVL.